This T cell receptor (beta chain) was observed in a study of T cell responses to AZD1222 COVID-19 vaccine. Study-level results: It was only after the peak T cell response that any repertoires were sampled.

To note about this clone: The target antigen is unknown.

Germline-derived CDR1 and CDR2 are SGDLS and YYNGEE. V shed 0 bases, J shed 3 bases, and the junction held 6 bases outside the gene matches. This CDR3 has 15 residues. Method: immunoSEQ multiplex PCR; TCRdb's copy keeps in-frame clones and lacks some. The sample has some 130,000 clones; about 93% are singletons. This specimen was peripheral blood, taken on day 0 of AZD1222 vaccination. The rearrangement uses TRBV9 and TRBJ2-7, with 7 nucleotides matching TRBD2. The TCR sequence derives from an adult in good health. The DNA for the CDR3 is TGTGCCAGCAGCGTAGACGGGACTAATTACTACGAGCAGTACTTC. Encoded protein: CASSVDGTNYYEQYF.